The present TCR beta chain was sequenced within a study (dated by TCRdb to 2015 to 2017). In the study overall: Whether tumor-infiltrating Tregs in breast cancer are recruited from blood Tregs or converted in situ from other CD4+ T cell subsets was tested. Study-level results and caveats: The greatest overlap of tumor-infiltrating Treg TCR alpha and beta sequences was observed with tumor naive CD4+ T cells, followed by blood naive CD4+ T cells. The TCR gene usage of tumor memory CD4+ T cells clustered together with blood and lymph node memory CD4+ cells and with lymph node naive CD4+ cells. Validation in the larger cohort was restricted to a single TCR beta V-J rearrangement rather than whole repertoires.

Worth noting for this clonotype: Its specific antigen is unknown. This may arise from a read error, as a much more abundant clone is one base away.

V is clipped by 0 bases and J by 10 bases, and the sequence between their germline boundaries is 9 bases long. The germline V gene encodes CDR1 LNHNV and CDR2 YYDKDF (reference sequence). Its CDR3 holds 12 amino acids, cysteine through phenylalanine. Just the 36-base CDR3 DNA is kept, in frame starting at base 1. Amplification of full-length TCR variable regions was done by 5' RACE PCR using constant-region reverse primers, and this step was followed by semi-nested PCR with Nested Universal Primer A. The ReliaPrep RNA Cell Miniprep System was used to extract total RNA, which was then reverse transcribed into 5'RACE-ready cDNA with the SMARTer RACE 5'/3' Kit. Multiplex adaptors were used to barcode the full-length TCR alpha and beta libraries, which were then sequenced on an Illumina MiSeq. The published analysis was carried out like this. For each of nine subset-tissue groups, sequencing data from the five patients were pooled, and the groups were compared by unsupervised clustering of TCR gene usage. The Morisita-Horn index, with shared sequences weighted by their contribution to each repertoire, was used to calculate repertoire similarity. TCRdb passed the public sequencing reads through fastp at Q25 and MiXCR, retaining productive beta sequences. A single entry per CDR3 protein holds the most common genes and DNA from its merged rows. The V and J calls and clone size are TCRdb's, not the authors'. The sample yields 52,000 or so distinct CDR3 sequences; about a fifth were counted once. The top ten clonotypes cover 2.5% to 4% of the sample.

Tregs were isolated as CD4+CD25+CD127-/low cells. Tregs, naive and memory CD4+ T cells from tumor, blood and ipsilateral draining lymph nodes of five breast cancer patients underwent full-length TCR alpha and beta sequencing. Tumor tissue and lymph nodes obtained from ipsilateral axillary dissection were perfused with PBS, minced and then digested with collagenase I and hyaluronidase. FACS confirmed that the sorted cell populations were more than 90% pure. Sequencing was performed on tumor-infiltrating Tregs sorted from the breast tumor. This TCR was recovered from a female donor with breast cancer. The V gene is TRBV15 and the J gene is TRBJ2-5; a weak D assignment points to TRBD2 (6 bases agree). At the DNA level, the sequence is TGTGCCACCAGCAGAGATGTGGGGGGCCAGTACTTC. It translates as CATSRDVGGQYF.